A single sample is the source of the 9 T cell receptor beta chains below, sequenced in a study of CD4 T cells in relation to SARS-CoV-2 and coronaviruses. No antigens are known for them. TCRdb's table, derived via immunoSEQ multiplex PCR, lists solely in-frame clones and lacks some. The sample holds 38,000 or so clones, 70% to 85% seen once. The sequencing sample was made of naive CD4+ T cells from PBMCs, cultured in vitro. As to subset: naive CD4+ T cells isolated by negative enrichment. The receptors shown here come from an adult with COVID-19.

The CDR3: CASSPSEEQETQYF. In DNA, the CDR3 is TGCGCCAGCAGCCCGAGCGAGGAACAAGAGACCCAGTACTTC. V usage is TRBV5-1 and J usage is TRBJ2-5; the D is unclear. Germline V gene lookup returns CDR1 SGHRS and CDR2 YFSETQ. V was pared by 4 bases and J by 2 bases, with 12 bases between. The CDR3 has 14 residues.

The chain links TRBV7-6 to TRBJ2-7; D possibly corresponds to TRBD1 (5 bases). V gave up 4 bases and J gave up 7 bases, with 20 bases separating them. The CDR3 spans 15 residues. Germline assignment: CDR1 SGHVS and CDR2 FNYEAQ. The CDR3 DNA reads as TGTGCCAGCAGCTCAAAAGGGGTCCTCGGAGAGGAGCAGTACTTC. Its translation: CASSSKGVLGEEQYF. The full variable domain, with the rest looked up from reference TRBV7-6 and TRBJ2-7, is GAGVSQSPRYKVTKRGQDVALRCDPISGHVSLYWYRQALGQGPEFLTYFNYEAQQDKSGLPNDRFSAERPEGSISTLTIQRTEQRDSAMYRCASSSKGVLGEEQYFGPGTRLTVT.

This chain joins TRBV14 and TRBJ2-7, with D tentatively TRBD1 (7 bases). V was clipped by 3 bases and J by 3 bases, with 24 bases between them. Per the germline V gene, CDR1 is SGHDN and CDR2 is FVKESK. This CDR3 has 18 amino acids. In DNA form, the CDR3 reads TGTGCCAGCAGCCATTCGTTTGCGGGACAGAGAAGAATCTACGAGCAGTACTTC. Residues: CASSHSFAGQRRIYEQYF.

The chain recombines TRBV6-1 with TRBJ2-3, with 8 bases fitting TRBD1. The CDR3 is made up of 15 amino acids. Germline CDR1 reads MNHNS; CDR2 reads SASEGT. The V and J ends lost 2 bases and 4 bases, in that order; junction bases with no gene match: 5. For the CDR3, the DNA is TGTGCCAGCAGTGAAAGGTACAGGGGGGCAGATACGCAGTATTTT. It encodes CASSERYRGADTQYF.

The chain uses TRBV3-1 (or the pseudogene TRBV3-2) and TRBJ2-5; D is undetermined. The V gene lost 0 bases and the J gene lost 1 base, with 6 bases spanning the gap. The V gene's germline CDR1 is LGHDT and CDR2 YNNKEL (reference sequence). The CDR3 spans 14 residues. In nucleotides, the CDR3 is TGTGCCAGCAGCCAAGATCCAGCCCAAGAGACCCAGTACTTC. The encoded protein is CASSQDPAQETQYF.

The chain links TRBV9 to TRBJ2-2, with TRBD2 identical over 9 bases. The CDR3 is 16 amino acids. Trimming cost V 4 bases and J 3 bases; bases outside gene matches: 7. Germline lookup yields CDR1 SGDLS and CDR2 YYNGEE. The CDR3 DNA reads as TGTGCCAGCAGCTTGCGACTAGCGGACCACACCGGGGAGCTGTTTTTT. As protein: CASSLRLADHTGELFF.

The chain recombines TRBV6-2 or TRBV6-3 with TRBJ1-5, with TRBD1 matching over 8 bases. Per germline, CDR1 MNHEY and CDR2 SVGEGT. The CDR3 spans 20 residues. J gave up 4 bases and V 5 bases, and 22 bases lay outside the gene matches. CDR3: CASSPFQNPKRDRPNQPQHF. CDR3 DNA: TGTGCCAGCAGTCCATTCCAAAACCCAAAACGGGACAGGCCGAATCAGCCCCAGCATTTT.

In DNA, the CDR3 is TGCAGCGTTGAACTACTAGCAGCTAACTACAATGAGCAGTTCTTC. This sequence encodes CSVELLAANYNEQFF. The chain uses TRBV29-1 and TRBJ2-1, with D possibly being TRBD2 (6 bases). The V and J ends lost 2 bases and 3 bases respectively, with 14 bases between them. The germline CDR1 and CDR2 sequences are SQVTM and ANQGSEA. The CDR3 length is 15 residues.

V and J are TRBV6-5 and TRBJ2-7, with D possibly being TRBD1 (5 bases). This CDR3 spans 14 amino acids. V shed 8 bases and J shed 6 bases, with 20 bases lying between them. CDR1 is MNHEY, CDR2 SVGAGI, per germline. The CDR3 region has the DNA TGTGCCAGCTCGCAGGGCCAAGAAGCAGGCGAGCAGTACTTC. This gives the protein CASSQGQEAGEQYF.